The clone carrying this T cell receptor (beta chain) was counted a single time. Researchers took RNA transcripts and amplified TCR beta CDR3 regions from them. RT-PCR in the first round used HTBI primers; a second-round multiplex PCR followed. TCRdb itself ran the multiplex PCR reads through MiXCR, one entry per CDR3 protein. This table has over 200,000 distinct CDR3 sequences, around 28% appearing once. The CDR3 covers 15 residues. Trimming took 7 bases from V and 4 from J; bases not matched to a gene: 9. Germline V CDR1 and CDR2: MDHEN, SYDVKM. This record comes from a study of Graves' ophthalmopathy and Graves' hyperthyroidism. With a duration under 3 months, ophthalmopathy in the donors showed moderate-to-severe activity, CAS ≥3 and NOSPECS ≥4.

The chain carries TRBV28 and TRBJ2-7; TRBD2 aligns across 11 bases. This receptor was identified in a man aged 50 to 59 with Graves' ophthalmopathy. Sample: peripheral blood. The CDR3 loop reads CASIAPSGRSYEQYF. Written as DNA, the CDR3 is TGTGCCAGCATTGCCCCTAGCGGGAGGTCTTACGAGCAGTACTTC.